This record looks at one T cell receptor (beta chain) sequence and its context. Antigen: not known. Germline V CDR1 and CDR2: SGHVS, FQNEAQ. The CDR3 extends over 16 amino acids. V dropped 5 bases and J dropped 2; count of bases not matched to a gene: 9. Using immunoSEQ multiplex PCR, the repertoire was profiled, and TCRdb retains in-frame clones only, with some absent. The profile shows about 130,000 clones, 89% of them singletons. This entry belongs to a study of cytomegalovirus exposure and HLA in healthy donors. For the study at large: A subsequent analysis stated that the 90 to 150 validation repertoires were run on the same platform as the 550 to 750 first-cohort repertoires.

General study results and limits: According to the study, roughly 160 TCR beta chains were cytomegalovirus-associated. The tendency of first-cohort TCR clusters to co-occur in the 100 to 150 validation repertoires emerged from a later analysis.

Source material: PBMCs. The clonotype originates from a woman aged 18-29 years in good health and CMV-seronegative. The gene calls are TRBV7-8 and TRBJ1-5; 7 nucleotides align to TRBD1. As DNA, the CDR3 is TGTGCCAGCAGCCTCTATCAAGGACAGGGCAATCAGCCCCAGCATTTT. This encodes CASSLYQGQGNQPQHF.